This T cell receptor beta chain was obtained from a study of T cells after yellow fever vaccination. The CDR3 is 14 residues long. With V trimmed by 7 bases and J by 2 bases, 7 bases remained unmatched. Germline CDR1 and CDR2: LNHNV and YYDKDF (reference sequence). This clonotype was picked up a small number of times. TCRdb independently ran MiXCR on the 5' RACE reads; one entry per CDR3 protein. The table shows about 340,000 distinct CDR3 sequences, with more than 8.5% occurring only once. The sequenced sample was PBMCs, obtained on the day of the first yellow fever vaccination. This receptor was obtained from a man in his late teens or twenties who received the YFV17D yellow fever vaccine. V and J are TRBV15 and TRBJ2-7; 8 bases map to TRBD1. In nucleotides, the CDR3 is TGTGCCACCACCGCCGACAGGGGCCCCTACGAGCAGTACTTC. Translated, it gives CATTADRGPYEQYF.